Listed here is a single T cell receptor beta chain. Its antigen is undetermined. These data come from a study of T cell responses to AZD1222 COVID-19 vaccine. Regarding the study as a whole: There were mostly white British donors and more females than males, and clonal diversity was possibly underestimated. The study identified only six AZD1222 recipients as seropositive at baseline. Repertoire collection took place solely once the T cell response had peaked. Within unmutated variant regions lay the reported targets of nearly half of spike-specific TCRs.

The germline V gene has CDR1 SGHVT and CDR2 SQSDAQ. Trimming stripped 2 bases from V and 4 bases from J, with 18 bases between. The CDR3 contains 16 residues. TCRdb keeps only in-frame clones here, not all; method: immunoSEQ multiplex PCR. Seen here are some 140,000 clones, 90% observed once, and the top ten hold approximately 17%. The starting material was peripheral blood, obtained on day 0 of AZD1222 vaccination. The rearrangement joins TRBV7-4 to TRBJ2-7; the D is unclear. The clonotype originates from an adult in good health. The CDR3: CASSLSLGYKPYEQYF. The CDR3 nucleotides are TGTGCCAGCAGCTTAAGTCTGGGGTACAAACCATACGAGCAGTACTTC.